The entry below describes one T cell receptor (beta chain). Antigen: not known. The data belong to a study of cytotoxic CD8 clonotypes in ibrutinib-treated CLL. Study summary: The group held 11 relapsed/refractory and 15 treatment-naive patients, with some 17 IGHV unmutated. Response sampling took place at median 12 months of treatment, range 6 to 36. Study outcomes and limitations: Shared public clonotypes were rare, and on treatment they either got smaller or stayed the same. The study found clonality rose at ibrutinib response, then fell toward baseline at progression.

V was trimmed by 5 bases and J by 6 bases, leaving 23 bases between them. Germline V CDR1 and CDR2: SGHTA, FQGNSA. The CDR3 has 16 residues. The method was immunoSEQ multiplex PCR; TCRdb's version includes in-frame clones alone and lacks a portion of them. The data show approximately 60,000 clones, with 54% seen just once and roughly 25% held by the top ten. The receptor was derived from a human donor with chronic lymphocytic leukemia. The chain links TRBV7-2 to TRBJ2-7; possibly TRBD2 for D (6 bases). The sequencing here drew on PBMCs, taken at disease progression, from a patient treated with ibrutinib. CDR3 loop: CASSPNSGGLIGEQYF. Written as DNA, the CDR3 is TGTGCCAGCAGCCCAAACTCCGGGGGTCTAATCGGCGAGCAGTACTTC.